The rows below give T cell receptor beta chains drawn from one sample of a study of blood T cell repertoires in COVID-19. Repertoires were generated with immunoSEQ multiplex PCR, while TCRdb's copy carries only in-frame clones and drops some. Altogether approximately 250,000 clones are present, roughly 85% being singletons, with the ten largest covering about 8.2%. The sample consisted of PBMCs or T cells enriched from blood (not recorded which). These receptor sequences come from a woman aged 45-65 years with acute COVID-19. Each CDR3 is given with its conserved first and last residue. Fields, in order: V gene, CDR3 protein.

TRBV7-8 CASSFGGGRRDTQYF
TRBV5-8 CASSLGQVGYF
TRBV6-5 CASSYGGASSYEQYF
TRBV12-5 CASGLISGTGPSNYGYTF
TRBV7-6 CASSLEPPSGYTF
TRBV5-1 CASSQPRGRRQPQHF
TRBV11-2 CASSSELDSTLAKNIQYF
TRBV20-1 CSATDPGTGRGNTIYF
TRBV21-1 CASSKGGWGQGNYGYTF
TRBV9 CASSATGGLLNTEAFF
TRBV5-1 CASSFGPGNTIYF
TRBV18 CASSLKSGEKLFF
TRBV6-6 CASRHGTGINQPQHF
TRBV5-1 CASSSGLAGGRVDEQFF
TRBV9 CASRADVGNNSPLHF
TRBV27 CASTTTRTGRNEQFF
TRBV5-4 CASSTGGPTSGGINNEQFF
TRBV7-8 CASSLFESRQTQYF
TRBV18 CASSPPQANYGYTF
TRBV5-1 CASSDTVGYTF
TRBV18 CASSPMEGGLGHQPQHF
TRBV19 CASSILPPTQGPGELFF
TRBV5-1 CASSSLQGTSYEQYF
TRBV11-2 CASSLTTASTGELFF
TRBV29-1 CSVTSQGASDTEAFF
TRBV6-5 CASSYPPAIYF
TRBV5-6 CASSQIGGAEAFF
TRBV30 CAFSRSSGNTIYF
TRBV18 CASSPEGLPQETQYF
TRBV4-1 CASSLGQNNEKLFF
TRBV18 CASSDGAGKTYEQYF
TRBV27 CASSIYRGNEQFF
TRBV4-1 CASSQVGAGETQYF
TRBV19 CASSIDPGWSGDEQFF
TRBV2 CASRGQGDGYTF
TRBV6-6 CASSYRSMNTEAFF
TRBV19 CASSIRGFNYGYTF
TRBV10-3 CAISEVEPRGAFF
TRBV21-1 CASSREGRDAIISALHF
TRBV27 CASSLRGGRETQYF
TRBV7-2 CASSRDRSQGYGYTF
TRBV21-1 CASSINLRDRGGEKLFF
TRBV5-1 CASSYETNRDWNTGELFF
TRBV9 CASSTRKEGNQPQHF
TRBV7-2 CASSSAPNQPQHF
TRBV19 CASTRTGALKGYTF
TRBV7-9 CASSSRDSTPYEQYF
TRBV5-1 CASSLAPGQKNTEAFF
TRBV6-4 CASRRGLGEGSPLHF
TRBV9 CASSVGGRDYGYTF
TRBV19 CASSILGQAINGYTF
TRBV11-3 CASSLRQHTF
TRBV19 CASSRDFREKLFF
TRBV27 CASSKTRDSRSYNEQFF
TRBV6-5 CANRQGNSPLHF
TRBV5-1 CASSLGGMSMDNEKLFF
TRBV10-2 CASSDGGVDGYTF
TRBV5-4 CASSFTGGARGYTF
TRBV7-3 CASSYGLAGTYEQYF
TRBV28 CASSGGAYNEQFF